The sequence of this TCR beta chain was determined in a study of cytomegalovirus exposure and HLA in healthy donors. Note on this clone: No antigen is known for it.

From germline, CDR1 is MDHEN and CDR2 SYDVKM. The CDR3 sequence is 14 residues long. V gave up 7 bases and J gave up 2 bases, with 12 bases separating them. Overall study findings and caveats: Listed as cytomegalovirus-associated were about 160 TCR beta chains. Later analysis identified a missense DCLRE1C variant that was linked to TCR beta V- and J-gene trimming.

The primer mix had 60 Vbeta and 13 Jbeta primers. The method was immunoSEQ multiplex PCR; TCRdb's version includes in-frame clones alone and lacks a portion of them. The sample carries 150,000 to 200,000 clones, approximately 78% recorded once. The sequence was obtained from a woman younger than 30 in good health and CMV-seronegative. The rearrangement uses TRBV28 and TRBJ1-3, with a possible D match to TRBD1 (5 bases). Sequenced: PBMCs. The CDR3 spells CASNIARAGNTIYF. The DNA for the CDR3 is TGTGCCAGCAACATAGCCAGGGCTGGAAACACCATATATTTT.